These 13 T cell receptor beta chains came from one sample sequenced in a study of regulatory T cells in long-lasting Graves disease. In building TCR beta libraries, iRepertoire HTBI primers were used together with Arm-PCR of CDR3 regions. Using its own MiXCR run on the multiplex PCR reads, TCRdb lists one record per CDR3 protein. This sample has a few hundred thousand distinct CDR3 sequences, with 15% to 20% found just once. Time point meaning: newly diagnosed GD, antithyroid drugs for less than 3 months. Making the TCR library involved RNA that had been extracted from PBMCs. The data also belong to a second study, concerning T cells in Graves' hyperthyroidism and ophthalmopathy.

Sequencing was performed on peripheral blood mononuclear cells (PBMCs), taken at new diagnosis, from a patient treated with antithyroid drugs. Source of these receptors: a woman in her late teens or twenties with Graves disease.

The V call is TRBV9, the J call TRBJ1-3; D is unclear. The CDR3 extends over 15 amino acids. The germline V gene encodes CDR1 SGDLS and CDR2 YYNGEE. V lost 3 bases, J lost 4 bases, and 14 bases lay in between. The CDR3 nucleotides are TGTGCCAGCAGCGCACGCGGGGTATCCGGAAACACCATATATTTT. Translation gives CASSARGVSGNTIYF.

This chain connects TRBV15 to TRBJ2-5, with 8 bases identical to TRBD2. Germline V gene sequence: CDR1 LNHNV, CDR2 YYDKDF (reference sequence). V trimming: 0 bases; J trimming: 4 bases; junction bases outside the gene matches: 7. This CDR3 is 16 amino acids long. CDR3 in amino acids: CATSRDEAGDRETQYF. Written as DNA, the CDR3 is TGTGCCACCAGCAGAGATGAAGCGGGGGACCGAGAGACCCAGTACTTC. Full variable domain (rest looked up from reference TRBV15 and TRBJ2-5): DAMVIQNPRYQVTQFGKPVTLSCSQTLNHNVMYWYQQKSSQAPKLLFHYYDKDFNNEADTPDNFQSRRPNTSFCFLDIRSPGLGDTAMYLCATSRDEAGDRETQYFGPGTRLLVL.

This clonotype was recorded at least ten times. The chain carries TRBV6-2 or TRBV6-3 and TRBJ1-2; D unclear. Germline CDR1 and CDR2: MNHEY and SVGEGT. The CDR3 totals 11 residues. V lost 8 bases, J lost 7 bases, and 11 bases lay in between. The CDR3 DNA reads as TGTGCCAGCGGGGTTGGTGGTGGCTACACCTTC. Encoded protein: CASGVGGGYTF.

This clonotype was detected ten times or more. The J gene is TRBJ2-6, the V gene TRBV20-1; no definite D call. This CDR3 is 15 amino acids long. The germline V gene encodes CDR1 DFQATT and CDR2 SNEGSKA (reference sequence). Trimming removed 0 bases at V and 6 bases at J, with 12 bases between. The CDR3 coding sequence is TGCAGTGCTAGAGATCCCCGAGAGGCGGCCAACGTCCTGACTTTC. It yields the protein CSARDPREAANVLTF.

Ten or more counts support this clonotype. The chain links TRBV7-9 to TRBJ1-1; D gene ambiguous. Deletions cut 1 base from V and 3 bases from J, with 9 bases between. CDR3 length equals 14 residues. The V gene's germline CDR1 is SEHNR and CDR2 FQNEAQ (reference sequence). The CDR3 here is CASSLDVLDTEAFF. The CDR3 nucleotides read TGTGCCAGCAGCTTAGATGTGTTGGACACTGAAGCTTTCTTT. Combining the CDR3 with reference TRBV7-9 and TRBJ1-1 gives the whole variable domain DTGVSQNPRHKITKRGQNVTFRCDPISEHNRLYWYRQTLGQGPEFLTYFQNEAQLEKSRLLSDRFSAERPKGSFSTLEIQRTEQGDSAMYLCASSLDVLDTEAFFGQGTRLTVV.

This clonotype was detected many times. The chain employs TRBV5-1 and TRBJ2-4, with TRBD1 as a possible D gene (6 bases). This CDR3 is built from 18 residues. Germline V gene data show CDR1 as SGHRS and CDR2 as YFSETQ. Trimming cost V 0 bases and J 6 bases, with 22 bases left between them. DNA for the CDR3: TGCGCCAGCAGCTTGGGAGGGCAGGGACCTCAAGGGGGAAACATTCAGTACTTC. Its translation: CASSLGGQGPQGGNIQYF.

Regarding this clonotype: This likely came from a read error, as a far larger clone is one base away. The V gene is TRBV13, the J gene TRBJ1-3; a weak D match, TRBD1 (6 bases). Per the germline V gene, CDR1 is PRHDT and CDR2 is FYEKMQ (reference sequence). This CDR3 has 14 amino acids. The chain's CDR3 is CAGRQQGDGNTIYF. CDR3 in DNA: TGTGCCGGCAGGCAACAGGGAGACGGAAACACCATATATTTT.

There are many counts of this clonotype. This chain links TRBV2 with TRBJ2-5, with 13 nucleotides matching TRBD2. Looked up from germline, CDR1 is SNHLY and CDR2 is FYNNEI. The V gene end was trimmed by 7 bases and the J gene end by 1 base; junction bases not matched to a gene: 18. This CDR3 is built from 20 residues. CDR3 nucleotides: TGTGCCAGCACCGAGCGAGGACTAGCGGGGGTACACCGGAGCCAAGAGACCCAGTACTTC. Protein sequence: CASTERGLAGVHRSQETQYF.

The sample holds many counts of this clonotype. V is TRBV2 and J is TRBJ1-1, with TRBD1 matching over 7 bases. The V gene end was trimmed by 8 bases and the J gene end by 0 bases; junction bases not matched to a gene: 6. CDR3 length: 14 amino acids. The germline V gene encodes CDR1 SNHLY and CDR2 FYNNEI. The CDR3 DNA reads as TGTGCCAGCGGACCGGACAGGTTGAACACTGAAGCTTTCTTT. This translates into CASGPDRLNTEAFF. The complete variable domain, with remaining parts taken from reference TRBV2 and TRBJ1-1, reads EPEVTQTPSHQVTQMGQEVILRCVPISNHLYFYWYRQILGQKVEFLVSFYNNEISEKSEIFDDQFSVERPDGSNFTLKIRSTKLEDSAMYFCASGPDRLNTEAFFGQGTRLTVV.

This clonotype showed up many times. The gene calls are TRBV13 and TRBJ2-3; D could derive from TRBD1 or TRBD2 (7 bases each). The CDR3 sequence is 16 residues long. Germline CDR1 and CDR2: PRHDT and FYEKMQ (reference sequence). V was shortened by 5 bases and J by 2 bases, with 17 bases between the two germline ends. CDR3 nucleotides: TGTGCCAGCAGCGGGGGGCCAGGGGGGGACACAGATACGCAGTATTTT. Translating it yields CASSGGPGGDTDTQYF.

This chain uses TRBV19 with TRBJ1-5; TRBD1 agrees at 10 bases. From germline, CDR1 is LNHDA and CDR2 SQIVND (reference sequence). This CDR3 has 12 amino acids. CDR3 loop: CRQGATDQPQHF. In DNA, the CDR3 is TGTCGACAGGGGGCAACGGATCAGCCCCAGCATTTT.

This clonotype was observed a few times. The rearrangement joins TRBV14 to TRBJ2-2, with D unclear. The germline V gene has CDR1 SGHDN and CDR2 FVKESK. The germline V and J ends were trimmed by 5 bases and 1 base, with 11 bases remaining between them. The CDR3 totals 15 residues. In DNA, the CDR3 is TGTGCCAGCAGCTATTTGGGGATGAACACCGGGGAGCTGTTTTTT. Translation: CASSYLGMNTGELFF.

This clonotype showed up many times. The chain uses TRBV5-6 and TRBJ2-7, with a tentative D call TRBD1 (6 bases). V lost 1 base and J 4 bases, leaving 12 bases between the germline ends. The CDR3 covers 14 residues. CDR1 SGHDT and CDR2 YYEEEE come from the germline V gene. The CDR3 loop reads CASSLQGLGYEQYF. For the CDR3, the DNA is TGTGCCAGCAGCTTGCAGGGGCTTGGGTACGAGCAGTACTTC.